This T cell receptor (beta chain) was recovered during a study of cytomegalovirus exposure and HLA in healthy donors (dated by TCRdb to about 2017). Regarding the research as a whole: An earlier analysis of roughly 630 of the donors reported roughly 270 Gb of sequence data and about 100 million unique TCR beta sequences from some 180 million T cells. An early release that covered about 640 HLA-typed donors contained approximately 300 gigabases of sequencing data and 80 million or so unique TCR sequences. Of the roughly 410 genotyped donors, approximately 80% were placed in the genetic ancestry cluster associated with self-reported Caucasian donors. The study was designed to test whether signatures of past pathogen exposure could be identified by cataloging public T cell receptors. The study profiled the T cell repertoires of hundreds of subjects by immunosequencing and related them to cytomegalovirus serostatus. Besides the first cohort of roughly 700 subjects, a separate validation cohort made up of roughly 120 different subjects was used. To predict cytomegalovirus infection status, the study combined high-throughput TCR immunosequencing, statistical association of individual TCRs with disease status, and machine learning. A later analysis re-analyzed previously published TCR beta repertoires from approximately 700 donors and added high-resolution HLA genotyping to study TCR occurrence patterns. Rather than using new phenotypic data, the later analysis identified candidate immune exposures from TCR beta sequences and from how often those sequences occurred across donors. To decide whether each TCR beta V gene segment behaved as functional or pseudogenic, an earlier analysis of approximately 600 of the donors relied on high-throughput TCR beta sequencing. Alongside the repertoire data, information on donor age, sex, ethnicity and CMV serostatus was compiled. A later genetic analysis took genome-wide SNP genotypes for about three fifths of the 666 donors and used that subset as a discovery cohort. All discovery cohort repertoires had been generated on a single sequencing platform. HLA typing included class I and class II loci at four-digit resolution. Typing coverage differed by locus: A, B, C, DRB1 and DQB1 were typed in roughly 620-630 donors, DQA1 in 500 to 550, DPA1 in some 600, and DPB1 in roughly 450. Roughly five DR-DQ haplotypes were treated as single units for association and clustering because of strong linkage in the cohort. Among about 400 genotyped donors of the cohort, an average of approximately 240,000 unique TCR beta nucleotide sequences was sequenced per donor, of which roughly 18% were non-productive. The full study reports these points: A cluster of highly shared sequence variants was judged likely to represent a technical artifact of the sequencing pipeline. Presence/absence analyses assumed roughly uniform sequencing depth across donors, an assumption that may not hold. According to a later analysis, TCR association rates differed among HLA loci, with DRB1 alleles showing the most associated TCRs and HLA-C alleles showing the fewest. Linkage disequilibrium might explain the correlated functional status among segregating V segments, but an unknown experimental factor could not be ruled out. Some IMGT-functional V segments, including TRBV6-2 and TRBV6-3, could not be distinguished by the 87-base-pair reads and were therefore excluded. The earlier analysis of about 600 of the donors excluded seventeen rarely observed V segments, including chromosome 9 orphons, because counts were too low. A later genetic analysis reported fewer N-insertions in productive TCRs among donors in an Asian-associated ancestry cluster than the roughly 720-donor mean. In this cohort, only TCR beta chains were sequenced, and detectable features were limited by the absence of alpha or paired-chain data. Most TCR sequences were seen in very few donors, while some public TCRs were found in many individuals. According to a later analysis, parvovirus B19, influenza, CMV and Epstein-Barr virus appeared linked to several top co-occurrence clusters. A further reported finding was that TCR beta sequences accurately predicted the HLA-A and HLA-B alleles for most subjects in the first cohort. A total of 164 TCR beta chains were listed by the study as associated with cytomegalovirus. The authors suggested that the approach could potentially be generalized to other disease states and immunological phenotypes. In an earlier analysis of around 600 of the donors, most TCR beta V segments appeared in productive rearrangements about 90% or about 30% of the time, broadly matching IMGT annotations. In a later genetic analysis, a missense DCLRE1C variant was associated with V-gene and J-gene trimming of TCR beta chains, and the association was replicated in an independent cohort. Immune exposure information for the cohort was limited to CMV serostatus. A later analysis found that most CMV-associated TCR beta chains appeared HLA-restricted, with HLA associations seemingly driven largely by CMV exposure. The classifier was reported to diagnose cytomegalovirus status with high specificity and sensitivity in both the original and validation cohorts. Because HLA typing was unavailable for some donors at each locus, only the typed subset was used in association tests. Strong co-occurrence of HLA alleles, especially DR and DQ, made assigning TCR associations to individual alleles difficult. A few of the identified cytomegalovirus-associated TCR beta chains were confirmed in vitro to be specific for cytomegalovirus antigens. A later analysis associated about 18,000 TCR beta sequences with specific HLA alleles at a false discovery rate of 0.05. A later analysis found that HLA-associated TCR beta chains were more clonally expanded and had lower generation probabilities than equally common non-associated chains.

V and J are truncated by 4 bases and 0 bases respectively, leaving an intervening sequence of 14 bases. The germline V gene gives CDR1 as MNHEY and CDR2 as SVGAGI. The CDR3 sequence holds 16 residues, the cysteine and phenylalanine included. Only CDR3 DNA remains: 48 bases, in frame from the first base. Libraries were made using the immunoSEQ multiplex PCR assay. A mixture of 60 forward primers for TCR Vbeta segments and 13 reverse primers for TCR Jbeta segments was used in the multiplex PCR. Amplification of the CDR3 region of rearranged TCR beta genes was performed with a multiplex PCR assay on genomic DNA. Amplified TCR beta libraries were sequenced as 87-base-pair reads on the Illumina HiSeq System. In the source study's methods: In a later analysis, about 80 million unique TCR beta chains were counted across the roughly 700 repertoires, and around 10 million of these chains were shared by at least two donors. Raw reads were error-corrected and collapsed into unique sequences by a nearest-neighbor algorithm in which closely related sequences were merged to remove PCR and sequencing errors. To assign V, D and J gene segments, CDR3 sequences were aligned to IMGT reference sequences. For a sequence to be retained, at least a six-nucleotide match to both a V gene segment and a J gene segment was required. A rearrangement was called productive if the CDR3 had no stop codons and remained in frame with V and J, and every other rearrangement was called non-productive. Following IMGT convention, CDR3 was defined as the stretch from the second conserved V-encoded cysteine to the conserved J-encoded phenylalanine. The earlier analysis of 500 to 750 of the donors excluded any sequence lacking an unambiguous match to a single V gene segment. An earlier analysis of fewer than 750 of the donors classified V segments as functional when productive rearrangements were above 56.7% and as segregating when the standard deviation between donors was above 5%. A statistical classification framework was built for diagnosing cytomegalovirus status from the catalog of TCR beta chain sequences. In a later analysis, V and J genes were assigned by comparing TCR nucleotide sequences against IMGT/GENE-DB human TR gene sequences. The TCRdist pipeline was used in a later analysis to assign CDR3 sequences and most-parsimonious VDJ recombination scenarios. A later analysis defined each TCR beta chain by its CDR3 amino acid sequence plus V-gene family, and excluded reads lacking a unique V-gene family. A later analysis removed 450 to 600 highly shared, low-generation-probability nucleotide sequences to deal with suspected cross-contamination and a sequencing artifact. For each public chain, a later analysis derived a clonal expansion index from normalized ranks of inferred template counts within each repertoire. Generation probabilities in a later analysis came from a VDJ recombination model fitted to out-of-frame rearrangements, and those results were checked against IGoR. A later analysis scored TCR-TCR, TCR-HLA and TCR-CMV co-occurrence with hypergeometric tests, applying a repertoire-size bias correction to TCR pairs. A later analysis estimated false discovery rates by permuting HLA or CMV assignments 20 times. In a later analysis, co-occurring TCRs were grouped using DBSCAN, and TCRdist sequence similarity was added for clustering within HLA-allele-positive subsets. Co-occurrence clustering excluded repertoires with fewer than 30,000 or more than 120,000 public chains, plus five with anomalous nucleotide sharing. This immuneACCESS table, as held by TCRdb, lists in-frame sequences with V and J called but not all clones. Of the missing ones, under half trace to an unresolved V gene in checked studies; the others have no known cause. The D gene and trimming were derived from the DNA, and the V and J assignments and clone size from that table. Present in this sample are fewer than 200,000 clones, 65% to 85% of which were seen just once. The ten largest clonotypes hold 7% of the sample.

The cohort was made up of approximately 670 healthy bone marrow donors. All cohort members were sampled while nominally healthy, although unrecorded immune exposures were likely present. The donor was CMV seropositive and was included in the group of 289 seropositive cohort members. Every donor gave a peripheral blood sample, and the peripheral blood mononuclear cells from that sample were used for TCR beta sequencing. The Qiagen DNeasy Blood Extraction Kit was used to extract genomic DNA from the blood cell samples. Comment on this clone: Its antigen specificity is not known. No base quality values were provided; no much bigger clone lies one nucleotide off.

The chain uses TRBV6-5 and TRBJ2-3; a tentative D match to TRBD2 spans 5 bases. Sequencing used PBMCs. This clonotype was obtained from a woman in her thirties in good health and CMV-seropositive. The sequence in DNA is TGTGCCAGCAGTTCGAGGCCGGCGGGTAGCACAGATACGCAGTATTTT. It translates as CASSSRPAGSTDTQYF.